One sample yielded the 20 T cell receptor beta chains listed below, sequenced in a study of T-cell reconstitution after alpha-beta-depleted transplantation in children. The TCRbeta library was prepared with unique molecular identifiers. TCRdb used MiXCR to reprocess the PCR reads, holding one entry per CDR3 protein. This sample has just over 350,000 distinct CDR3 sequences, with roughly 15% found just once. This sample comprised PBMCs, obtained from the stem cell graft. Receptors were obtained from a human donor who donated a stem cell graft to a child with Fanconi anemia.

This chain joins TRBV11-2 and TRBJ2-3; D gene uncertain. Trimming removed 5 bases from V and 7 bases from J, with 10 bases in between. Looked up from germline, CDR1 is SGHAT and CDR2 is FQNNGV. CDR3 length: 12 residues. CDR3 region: CASSQKGYTQYF. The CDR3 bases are TGTGCCAGCAGCCAGAAGGGATATACGCAGTATTTT.

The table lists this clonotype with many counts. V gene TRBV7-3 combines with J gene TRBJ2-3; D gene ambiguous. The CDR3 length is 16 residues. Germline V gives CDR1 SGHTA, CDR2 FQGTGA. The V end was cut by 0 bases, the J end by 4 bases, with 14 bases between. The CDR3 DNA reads TGTGCCAGCAGCTTAACGGCGGCTAGATCTGCAGATACGCAGTATTTT. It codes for CASSLTAARSADTQYF. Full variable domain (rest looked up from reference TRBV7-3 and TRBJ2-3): GAGVSQTPSNKVTEKGKYVELRCDPISGHTALYWYRQSLGQGPEFLIYFQGTGAADDSGLPNDRFFAVRPEGSVSTLKIQRTERGDSAVYLCASSLTAARSADTQYFGPGTRLTVL.

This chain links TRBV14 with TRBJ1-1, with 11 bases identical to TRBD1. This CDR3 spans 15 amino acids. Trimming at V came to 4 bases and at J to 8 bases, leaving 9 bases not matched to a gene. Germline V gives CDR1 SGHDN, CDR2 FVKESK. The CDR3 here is CASSPLGQGAWEAFF. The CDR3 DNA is TGTGCCAGCAGCCCCCTCGGACAGGGGGCCTGGGAAGCTTTCTTT. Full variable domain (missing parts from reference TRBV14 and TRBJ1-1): EAGVTQFPSHSVIEKGQTVTLRCDPISGHDNLYWYRRVMGKEIKFLLHFVKESKQDESGMPNNRFLAERTGGTYSTLKVQPAELEDSGVYFCASSPLGQGAWEAFFGQGTRLTVV.

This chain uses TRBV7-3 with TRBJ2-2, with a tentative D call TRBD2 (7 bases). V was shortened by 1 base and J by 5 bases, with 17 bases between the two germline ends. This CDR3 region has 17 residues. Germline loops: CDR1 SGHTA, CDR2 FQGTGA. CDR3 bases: TGTGCCAGCAGCTTAAGGGGGGGGCGCCCGGTTACCGGGGAGCTGTTTTTT. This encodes CASSLRGGRPVTGELFF.

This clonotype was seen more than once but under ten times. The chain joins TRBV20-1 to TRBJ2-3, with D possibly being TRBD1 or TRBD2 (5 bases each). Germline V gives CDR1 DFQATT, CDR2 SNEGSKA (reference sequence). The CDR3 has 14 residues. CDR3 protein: CTGWNGDSTDTQYF. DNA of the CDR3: TGCACCGGTTGGAATGGGGACAGCACAGATACGCAGTATTTT.

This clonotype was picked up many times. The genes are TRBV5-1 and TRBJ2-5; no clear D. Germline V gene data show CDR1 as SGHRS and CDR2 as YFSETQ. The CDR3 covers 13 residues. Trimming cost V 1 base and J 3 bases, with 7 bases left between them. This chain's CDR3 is CASSLWGKETQYF. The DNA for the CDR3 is TGCGCCAGCAGCTTGTGGGGAAAAGAGACCCAGTACTTC.

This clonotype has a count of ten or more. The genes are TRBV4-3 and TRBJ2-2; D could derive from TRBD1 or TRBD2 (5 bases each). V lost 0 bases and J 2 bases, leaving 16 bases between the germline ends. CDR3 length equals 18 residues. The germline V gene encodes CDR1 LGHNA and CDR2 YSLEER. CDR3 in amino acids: CASSQEGFGDPNTGELFF. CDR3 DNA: TGCGCCAGCAGCCAAGAAGGATTCGGGGACCCTAACACCGGGGAGCTGTTTTTT.

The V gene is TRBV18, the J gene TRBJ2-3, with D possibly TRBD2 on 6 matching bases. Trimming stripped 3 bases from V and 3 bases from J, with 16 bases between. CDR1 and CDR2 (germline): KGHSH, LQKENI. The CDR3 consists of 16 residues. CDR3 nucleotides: TGTGCCAGCTCACCTTCTTTACTAGCTGAAACAGATACGCAGTATTTT. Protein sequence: CASSPSLLAETDTQYF.

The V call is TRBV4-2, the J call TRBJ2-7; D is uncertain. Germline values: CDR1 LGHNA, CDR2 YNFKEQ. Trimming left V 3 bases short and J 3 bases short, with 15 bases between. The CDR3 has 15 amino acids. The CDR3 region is CASSHLRARCYEQYV. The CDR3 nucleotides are TGTGCCAGCAGCCACCTCCGCGCGCGGTGCTACGAGCAGTACGTC.

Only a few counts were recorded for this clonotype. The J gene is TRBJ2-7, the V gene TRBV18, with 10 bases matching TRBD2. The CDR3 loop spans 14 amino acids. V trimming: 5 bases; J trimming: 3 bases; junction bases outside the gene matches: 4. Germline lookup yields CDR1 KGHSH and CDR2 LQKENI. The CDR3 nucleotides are TGTGCCAGCTCAGAGCGGGGGGGCCTCTACGAGCAGTACGTC. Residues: CASSERGGLYEQYV.

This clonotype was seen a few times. The CDR3 region has the DNA TGTGCCGGATCCCCCTCGGTCAAAGATACGCAGTATTTT. Its translation is CAGSPSVKDTQYF. The chain employs TRBV7-2 and TRBJ2-3; D remains unclear. Per germline, CDR1 SGHTA and CDR2 FQGNSA. V dropped 11 bases and J dropped 5 bases, with 17 bases sitting between them. The CDR3 sequence is 13 residues long.

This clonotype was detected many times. The CDR3 DNA reads as TGTGCCAGCAGCCTCGGACAGGGGGTTTCCTACAATGAGCAGTTCTTC. Translating it yields CASSLGQGVSYNEQFF. J is TRBJ2-1 and V is TRBV5-7; TRBD1 aligns across 10 bases. TRBV5-7 carries the ORF label, with uncertain function. J gave up 1 base and V 4 bases, and 5 bases lay outside the gene matches. The CDR3 sequence is 16 residues long.

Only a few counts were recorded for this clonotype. The CDR3 here is CSARGGSGLTNYGYTF. The CDR3 bases are TGCAGTGCTAGAGGGGGGTCAGGGCTCACTAACTATGGCTACACCTTC. The rearrangement links TRBV20-1 to TRBJ1-2; a possible D gene is TRBD1 (5 bases). The CDR3 loop spans 16 amino acids. V lost 1 base to trimming and J lost 0 bases, with 15 bases between them. CDR1 and CDR2 (germline): DFQATT, SNEGSKA (reference sequence).

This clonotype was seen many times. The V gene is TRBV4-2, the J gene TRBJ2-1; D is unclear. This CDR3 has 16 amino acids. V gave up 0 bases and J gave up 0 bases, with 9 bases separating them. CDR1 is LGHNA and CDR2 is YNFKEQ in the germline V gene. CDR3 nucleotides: TGTGCCAGCAGCCAAGATAACACCAACTCCTACAATGAGCAGTTCTTC. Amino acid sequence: CASSQDNTNSYNEQFF.

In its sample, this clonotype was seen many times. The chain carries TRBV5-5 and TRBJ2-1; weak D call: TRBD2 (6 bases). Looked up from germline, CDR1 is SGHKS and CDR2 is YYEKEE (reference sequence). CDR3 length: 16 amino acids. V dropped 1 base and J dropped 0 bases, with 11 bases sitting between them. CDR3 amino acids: CASSLTGEVSYNEQFF. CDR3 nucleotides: TGTGCCAGCAGCTTGACTGGGGAGGTCTCCTACAATGAGCAGTTCTTC.

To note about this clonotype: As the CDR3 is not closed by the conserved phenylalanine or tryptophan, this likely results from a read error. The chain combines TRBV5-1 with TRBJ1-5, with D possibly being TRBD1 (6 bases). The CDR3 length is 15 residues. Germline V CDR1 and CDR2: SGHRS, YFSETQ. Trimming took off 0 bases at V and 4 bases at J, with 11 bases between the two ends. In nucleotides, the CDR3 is TGCGCCAGCAGCTTGGGGGACAAATTTAATCAGCCCCAGCATGTT. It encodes CASSLGDKFNQPQHV.

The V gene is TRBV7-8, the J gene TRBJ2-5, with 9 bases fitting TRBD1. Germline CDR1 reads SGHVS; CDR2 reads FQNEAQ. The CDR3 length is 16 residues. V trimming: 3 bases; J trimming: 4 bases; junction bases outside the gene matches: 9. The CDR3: CASSLDRDRVLETQYF. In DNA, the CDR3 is TGTGCCAGCAGCTTGGATCGGGACAGGGTCTTAGAGACCCAGTACTTC.

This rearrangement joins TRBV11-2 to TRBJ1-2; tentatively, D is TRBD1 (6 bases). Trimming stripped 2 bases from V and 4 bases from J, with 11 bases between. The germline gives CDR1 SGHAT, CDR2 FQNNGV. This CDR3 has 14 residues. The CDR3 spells CASSLSTGGYGYTF. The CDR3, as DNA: TGTGCCAGCAGCTTATCGACAGGCGGCTATGGCTACACCTTC.

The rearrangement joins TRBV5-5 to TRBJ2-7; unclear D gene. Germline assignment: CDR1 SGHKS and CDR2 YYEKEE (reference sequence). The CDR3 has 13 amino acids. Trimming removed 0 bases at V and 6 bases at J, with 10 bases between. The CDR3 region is CASSLDIPSEQYF. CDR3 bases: TGTGCCAGCAGCTTGGACATCCCCTCCGAGCAGTACTTC.

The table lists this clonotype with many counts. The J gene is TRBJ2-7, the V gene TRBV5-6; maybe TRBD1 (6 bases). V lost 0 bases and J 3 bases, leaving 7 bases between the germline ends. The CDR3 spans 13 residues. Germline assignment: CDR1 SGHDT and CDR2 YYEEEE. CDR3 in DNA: TGTGCCAGCAGCTTGGGGACAGTCTACGAGCAGTACTTC. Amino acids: CASSLGTVYEQYF.